Sequencing of this TCR beta chain was carried out in a study of shared clonotypes between healthy human individuals. The naive CD8 subset, CD45RO-negative cells positively selected for CCR7, excluded terminally differentiated effector memory CD45RA+ cells. Repertoires were generated with immunoSEQ multiplex PCR, while TCRdb's copy carries only in-frame clones and drops some. Among about 2.1 million clones listed, just under 95% were seen once. Trimming stripped 2 bases from V and 5 bases from J, with 8 bases between. This CDR3 comprises 13 residues. Germline V gene sequence: CDR1 MDHEN, CDR2 SYDVKM. The sequence derives from a man between 18 and 29 years old in good health. Some clones in this sample may be carry-over from other donors' samples. Sample: naive CD8+ T cells from PBMCs. V usage is TRBV28 and J usage is TRBJ2-3, with D unclear. CDR3 DNA: TGTGCCAGCAGTTTAGGATGGGTAGATACGCAGTATTTT. It encodes CASSLGWVDTQYF.